One and the same sample provided the 20 T cell receptor beta chains below, sequenced in a study of T cell changes during pregnancy in multiple sclerosis. Repertoires were generated with immunoSEQ multiplex PCR, while TCRdb's copy carries only in-frame clones and drops some. The sample yields around 130,000 clones, approximately 93% seen once. Material: peripheral blood, obtained before pregnancy. These receptors were collected from a female donor with multiple sclerosis, enrolled in a pregnancy study.

The V and J genes are TRBV9 and TRBJ1-1; perhaps TRBD1 as D (6 bases). Trimming took 0 bases from V and 0 from J, leaving 6 bases between them. Germline values: CDR1 SGDLS, CDR2 YYNGEE. This CDR3 region has 14 residues. The CDR3 is CASSVGQVNTEAFF. The CDR3 DNA follows: TGTGCCAGCAGCGTAGGACAGGTGAACACTGAAGCTTTCTTT.

V gene TRBV9 combines with J gene TRBJ1-1; D is undetermined. This CDR3 region has 15 residues. V was shortened by 4 bases and J by 0 bases, with 13 bases between the two germline ends. Germline assignment: CDR1 SGDLS and CDR2 YYNGEE. Written as DNA, the CDR3 is TGTGCCAGCAGCCTCTCTAGAGGGATGAACACTGAAGCTTTCTTT. This translates into CASSLSRGMNTEAFF.

The chain couples TRBV9 to TRBJ2-3; 8 bases align to TRBD2. The V segment lost 4 bases and the J segment 6 bases; nucleotides outside the gene matches: 13. The CDR3 extends over 16 amino acids. Per the germline V gene, CDR1 is SGDLS and CDR2 is YYNGEE. The CDR3 nucleotides read TGTGCCAGCAGCCCGAGCTCCGGGGGGGCCAGGGATACGCAGTATTTT. Translating gives CASSPSSGGARDTQYF. The variable domain in full, completed from reference TRBV9 and TRBJ2-3, reads DSGVTQTPKHLITATGQRVTLRCSPRSGDLSVYWYQQSLDQGLQFLIQYYNGEERAKGNILERFSAQQFPDLHSELNLSSLELGDSALYFCASSPSSGGARDTQYFGPGTRLTVL.

A single count supports this clone. The gene calls are TRBV7-9 and TRBJ2-2; D gene uncertain. There are 14 residues in the CDR3. The germline gives CDR1 SEHNR, CDR2 FQNEAQ (reference sequence). Deletions cut 5 bases from V and 5 bases from J, with 12 bases between. This chain's CDR3 is CASSPTKDTGELFF. DNA of the CDR3: TGTGCCAGCAGCCCCACTAAAGATACCGGGGAGCTGTTTTTT.

The V call is TRBV28, the J call TRBJ1-3; D remains ambiguous. The CDR3 contains 12 residues. V lost 7 bases to trimming and J lost 4 bases, with 8 bases between them. Germline V gene sequence: CDR1 MDHEN, CDR2 SYDVKM. The CDR3 sequence: CASTGSGNTIYF. CDR3 coding DNA: TGTGCCAGCACCGGGAGCGGAAACACCATATATTTT.

This rearrangement joins TRBV27 to TRBJ2-6; 7 positions match TRBD1. Per the germline V gene, CDR1 is MNHEY and CDR2 is SMNVEV (reference sequence). V lost 6 bases to trimming and J lost 0 bases; unmatched junction nucleotides: 8. The CDR3 runs to 17 residues. In DNA, the CDR3 is TGTGCCAGCAGCCCAATTGACAGGGCCTCTGGGGCCAACGTCCTGACTTTC. Its protein product is CASSPIDRASGANVLTF.

The gene calls are TRBV6-5 and TRBJ2-1; 13 nucleotides agree with TRBD2. The germline V gene encodes CDR1 MNHEY and CDR2 SVGAGI. The CDR3 sequence is 15 residues long. V was clipped by 6 bases and J by 9 bases; unmatched bases: 8. The CDR3 spells CASSRTSGSSSEQFF. The DNA of the CDR3 is TGTGCCAGCAGCCGGACTAGCGGGAGTTCGTCTGAGCAGTTCTTC.

This clone has just one count. This chain connects TRBV11-2 to TRBJ2-3, with TRBD2 matching 14 bases. Trimming removed 4 bases from V and 5 bases from J; junction bases left unmatched: 5. This CDR3 comprises 16 residues. The germline V gene has CDR1 SGHAT and CDR2 FQNNGV. CDR3 region: CASSSWGLAGVDTQYF. In DNA, the CDR3 is TGTGCCAGCAGCTCCTGGGGACTAGCGGGGGTAGATACGCAGTATTTT.

For the CDR3, the DNA is TGCGCCAGCAGCTTTGGCCAGGGATACTACGAGCAGTACTTC. This codes for CASSFGQGYYEQYF. V usage is TRBV5-1 and J usage is TRBJ2-7; D perhaps matches TRBD1 (5 bases). Trimming took 2 bases from V and 3 from J, leaving 12 bases between them. The germline CDR1 and CDR2 sequences are SGHRS and YFSETQ. The CDR3 spans 14 residues.

The gene calls are TRBV6-1 and TRBJ2-1, with 10 bases fitting TRBD2. This CDR3 has 17 amino acids. The germline V gene has CDR1 MNHNS and CDR2 SASEGT. The junction had 14 bases not matched to a gene; V was cut back by 2 bases and J by 10 bases. As DNA, the CDR3 is TGTGCCAGCAGTGAACGGTCTGGGCTAGCGGGAGCGGACGAGCAGTTCTTC. Translating gives CASSERSGLAGADEQFF.

The chain has TRBV18 and TRBJ1-1; tentative D call: TRBD1 (5 bases). Trimming shortened V by 1 base and J by 2 bases, and 11 bases separated the two germline ends. The germline gives CDR1 KGHSH, CDR2 LQKENI. This CDR3 is 15 amino acids long. The chain's CDR3 is CASSPLSGANTEAFF. CDR3 sequence (DNA): TGTGCCAGCTCACCACTATCTGGGGCAAACACTGAAGCTTTCTTT. The full variable domain, with the rest looked up from reference TRBV18 and TRBJ1-1, is NAGVMQNPRHLVRRRGQEARLRCSPMKGHSHVYWYRQLPEEGLKFMVYLQKENIIDESGMPKERFSAEFPKEGPSILRIQQVVRGDSAAYFCASSPLSGANTEAFFGQGTRLTVV.

Only a few counts were recorded for this clone. The genes are TRBV10-3 and TRBJ1-2; tentatively, D is TRBD1 (5 bases). This CDR3 has 12 amino acids. V lost 2 bases and J 4 bases, leaving 5 bases between the germline ends. Germline values: CDR1 ENHRY, CDR2 SYGVKD. The CDR3 coding sequence is TGTGCCATCAGTGAGGACAGCTATGGCTACACCTTC. As protein: CAISEDSYGYTF.

This chain links TRBV10-3 with TRBJ2-1, with D possibly TRBD1 on 5 matching bases. There are 13 residues in the CDR3. Germline CDR1 reads ENHRY; CDR2 reads SYGVKD. Trimming pared 3 bases from V and 9 bases from J, leaving 12 bases between. Here the CDR3 reads CAISDRVLTEQFF. In DNA form, the CDR3 reads TGTGCCATCAGTGACAGGGTCCTCACTGAGCAGTTCTTC.

V is TRBV7-3 and J is TRBJ2-1; perhaps TRBD1 as D (6 bases). CDR1 and CDR2 from the germline V gene are SGHTA and FQGTGA. V lost 2 bases, J lost 5 bases, and 13 bases lay in between. The CDR3 consists of 15 residues. The CDR3 sequence: CASSLRGQNNNEQFF. The CDR3 DNA sequence: TGTGCCAGCAGCTTACGTGGACAGAATAACAATGAGCAGTTCTTC.

V is TRBV7-3 and J is TRBJ2-2; 7 bases match TRBD1. V was clipped by 4 bases and J by 5 bases; unmatched bases: 10. The CDR3 runs 16 residues. The germline CDR1 and CDR2 sequences are SGHTA and FQGTGA. In DNA, the CDR3 is TGTGCCAGCAGCTCCAATCGACAGGGATCGACCGGGGAGCTGTTTTTT. It yields the protein CASSSNRQGSTGELFF. Full variable domain (rest looked up from reference TRBV7-3 and TRBJ2-2): GAGVSQTPSNKVTEKGKYVELRCDPISGHTALYWYRQSLGQGPEFLIYFQGTGAADDSGLPNDRFFAVRPEGSVSTLKIQRTERGDSAVYLCASSSNRQGSTGELFFGEGSRLTVL.

This rearrangement joins TRBV7-3 to TRBJ2-7; 9 nucleotides agree with TRBD1. V was clipped by 2 bases and J by 8 bases; unmatched bases: 10. The CDR3 is made up of 15 amino acids. Germline V CDR1 and CDR2: SGHTA, FQGTGA. In DNA, the CDR3 is TGTGCCAGCAGCTTAGAGGGACAGGGTGTCGGGAAGCAGTACTTC. Its protein is CASSLEGQGVGKQYF.

The gene calls are TRBV28 and TRBJ2-7, with TRBD1 identical over 7 bases. V dropped 2 bases and J dropped 0; count of bases not matched to a gene: 7. The CDR3 contains 16 residues. The V gene's germline CDR1 is MDHEN and CDR2 SYDVKM. The CDR3 sequence: CASSLPGQAYSYEQYF. The CDR3 bases are TGTGCCAGCAGTTTACCCGGACAGGCCTACTCCTACGAGCAGTACTTC.

The chain combines TRBV5-1 with TRBJ2-7; D is perhaps TRBD1 (6 bases). The CDR3 length is 14 residues. CDR1 is SGHRS, CDR2 YFSETQ, per germline. V was cut by 0 bases and J by 4 bases, with 11 bases left in between. The CDR3, as DNA: TGCGCCAGCAGCTTGGTCACAGGGTCTTACGAGCAGTACTTC. Amino acid sequence: CASSLVTGSYEQYF.

The rearrangement links TRBV18 to TRBJ2-3, with D possibly TRBD2 on 7 matching bases. CDR1 KGHSH and CDR2 LQKENI come from the germline V gene. The CDR3 covers 18 residues. V shed 5 bases and J shed 2 bases, with 23 bases lying between them. In DNA, the CDR3 is TGTGCCAGCTCAGTGGGCCGGGGGGCCCTCGGGGACACAGATACGCAGTATTTT. It translates to CASSVGRGALGDTDTQYF.

This clone was counted a single time. This chain uses TRBV5-1 with TRBJ2-5; maybe TRBD1 (5 bases). The germline gives CDR1 SGHRS, CDR2 YFSETQ. V was cut by 4 bases and J by 7 bases, with 20 bases left in between. This CDR3 region has 15 residues. CDR3 protein: CASSRLGLGRGTQYF. The CDR3 nucleotides read TGCGCCAGCAGCAGACTGGGCCTCGGAAGGGGGACCCAGTACTTC. Supplemented by reference TRBV5-1 and TRBJ2-5, the full variable domain reads KAGVTQTPRYLIKTRGQQVTLSCSPISGHRSVSWYQQTPGQGLQFLFEYFSETQRNKGNFPGRFSGRQFSNSRSEMNVSTLELGDSALYLCASSRLGLGRGTQYFGPGTRLLVL.